This is a list of T cell receptor beta chains from one sample in a study of OX40 agonist ivuxolimab in advanced cancers. This table comes from immunoSEQ multiplex PCR, and its TCRdb copy is limited to in-frame clones, with some not included. The sample lists around 30,000 clones, approximately 82% occurring once. The specimen comprised CD4+ or CD8+ T cells sorted from blood, sampled in a trial of the OX40 agonist ivuxolimab. The source of these receptors is an adult with an advanced solid tumor such as melanoma, head and neck, liver or kidney cancer. Both conserved end residues are part of each CDR3. Each record gives: CDR3 protein, V gene, J gene.

CDR3 protein: CASSLVSVGNEQFF; V gene: TRBV5-1; J gene: TRBJ2-1
CDR3 protein: CASSLTGTGNSPLHF; V gene: TRBV7-9; J gene: TRBJ1-6
CDR3 protein: CASSPGEDLGYTF; V gene: TRBV28; J gene: TRBJ1-2
CDR3 protein: CASRWATGRRYGYTF; V gene: TRBV19; J gene: TRBJ1-2
CDR3 protein: CASSLTSLTGGLYTGELFF; V gene: TRBV7-3; J gene: TRBJ2-2
CDR3 protein: CASSQEATGGADYGYTF; V gene: TRBV4-3; J gene: TRBJ1-2
CDR3 protein: CASFASGRNEQFF; V gene: TRBV6-6; J gene: TRBJ2-1
CDR3 protein: CASSQVLAEKLFF; V gene: TRBV4-3; J gene: TRBJ1-4
CDR3 protein: CSVQRNEKLFF; V gene: TRBV29-1; J gene: TRBJ1-4
CDR3 protein: CASSFDPADTF; V gene: TRBV7-2; J gene: TRBJ1-2
CDR3 protein: CASSPPLAGGVSSTDTQYF; V gene: TRBV7-9; J gene: TRBJ2-3
CDR3 protein: CASSNPGTTDDYEQYF; V gene: TRBV7-9; J gene: TRBJ2-7
CDR3 protein: CASSPFPPNEQFF; V gene: TRBV9; J gene: TRBJ2-1
CDR3 protein: CASSLEENFSHEQFF; V gene: TRBV7-2; J gene: TRBJ2-1
CDR3 protein: CASSFQATGVGELFF; V gene: TRBV7-2; J gene: TRBJ2-2
CDR3 protein: CASSQWTDEKLFF; V gene: TRBV18; J gene: TRBJ1-4
CDR3 protein: CASSHPGLGYGYTF; V gene: TRBV19; J gene: TRBJ1-2
CDR3 protein: CSSTDNYGYTF; V gene: TRBV20-1; J gene: TRBJ1-2
CDR3 protein: CASSRRGRRDSTDTQYF; V gene: TRBV4-1; J gene: TRBJ2-3
CDR3 protein: CASSLFSTGGNTIYF; V gene: TRBV28; J gene: TRBJ1-3
CDR3 protein: CASSYRTADRGVLFF; V gene: TRBV6-5; J gene: TRBJ1-4
CDR3 protein: CASSTTGSSFYEQYF; V gene: TRBV7-8; J gene: TRBJ2-7
CDR3 protein: CASSSDPGSSYNEQFF; V gene: TRBV6-5; J gene: TRBJ2-1
CDR3 protein: CASSLRGGADTQYF; V gene: TRBV5-8; J gene: TRBJ2-3
CDR3 protein: CASSSGKWEGDTQYF; V gene: TRBV7-9; J gene: TRBJ2-3
CDR3 protein: CASRAGHSGANVLTF; V gene: TRBV19; J gene: TRBJ2-6
CDR3 protein: CASSDHWAGRGNSPLHF; V gene: TRBV6-1; J gene: TRBJ1-6
CDR3 protein: CASSFAGQGGEQYF; V gene: TRBV7-9; J gene: TRBJ2-7
CDR3 protein: CASISNMGTGAHEQYF; V gene: TRBV28; J gene: TRBJ2-7
CDR3 protein: CASSPGAGRNTEAFF; V gene: TRBV18; J gene: TRBJ1-1
CDR3 protein: CASSQGQGSYNEQFF; V gene: TRBV4-3; J gene: TRBJ2-1
CDR3 protein: CATSRDSGASNGYTF; V gene: TRBV15; J gene: TRBJ1-2
CDR3 protein: CSAPHSAFF; V gene: TRBV20-1; J gene: TRBJ1-1
CDR3 protein: CASSPDRGSGNTIYF; V gene: TRBV19; J gene: TRBJ1-3
CDR3 protein: CASRGRAQETQYF; V gene: TRBV7-2; J gene: TRBJ2-5
CDR3 protein: CASSFRTGRETQYF; V gene: TRBV5-6; J gene: TRBJ2-5
CDR3 protein: CASSPSQGHNSPLHF; V gene: TRBV5-6; J gene: TRBJ1-6
CDR3 protein: CASSLASGGYNEQFF; V gene: TRBV5-4; J gene: TRBJ2-1
CDR3 protein: CASNMGGSYNSPLHF; V gene: TRBV9; J gene: TRBJ1-6
CDR3 protein: CASSLSPGRSTDTQYF; V gene: TRBV7-2; J gene: TRBJ2-3